This T cell receptor beta chain was identified in a study of T cell repertoires in cytomegalovirus infection (dated by TCRdb to the late 2010s). About the investigation overall: Alongside well-studied HLA-B-restricted epitopes, the peptide stimulations were aimed at recently identified HLA-C-restricted CMV epitopes, whose presentation resists viral immunomodulation. Donor HLA type was relevant to the analysis, because carriage of CMV infection together with the matching HLA type was indicated by public TCR beta signatures. Study-wide conclusions, independent of this receptor: In both this cohort and an independent roughly 350-donor cohort, the cumulative frequency of public TCR beta family members distinguished carriers of CMV infection plus the relevant HLA type. The ex vivo response was dominated by HLA-C-restricted CMV-specific TCR beta clonotypes, and the single most frequent clonotype in two of eight donors was supplied by these HLA-C-restricted clonotypes.

On this clonotype: Its antigen is not yet known. One base away there is no much larger clone; base qualities are not given.

Taken with the paper, the label for treatment or condition translates to: in vitro stimulation with specific CMV peptide epitopes to enrich CMV-specific T cells. CDR1 and CDR2 are drawn from the germline V gene (reference sequence): MNHNY, SVGAGI. The CDR3 measures 13 amino acids from cysteine to valine. The retained sequence is limited to the CDR3, 39 bases, with the frame set at the first base. V is pared back by 5 bases and J by 3 bases, with 11 bases lying between the germline termini. The instrument was an Illumina HiSeq 1500. TCRdb reprocessed the public reads (quality trimming at Q25 with fastp, clone calling with MiXCR) and kept in-frame beta chains. A single entry per CDR3 protein holds the most common genes and DNA from its merged rows. For this sample the table gives about half a million distinct CDR3 sequences, of which 33% were detected only once. In total, the top ten clones hold under 20% of the sample.

The starting material was cultured PBMCs, obtained from culture after CMV antigen stimulation. This TCR came from a human donor in good health (CMV status not recorded). Some clones in this sample may be carry-over from other donors' samples. Recombination connected TRBV6-6 to TRBJ2-7, with a tentative D gene TRBD2 over 5 matching bases. This receptor carries the CDR3 CASSAGAHYEQYV. The nucleotide sequence reads as follows: TGTGCCAGCAGTGCGGGTGCCCACTACGAGCAGTACGTC.